These T cell receptor beta chains were read from a single sample in a study of HIV-infected patients and healthy controls. TCRdb re-derived calls from the 5' RACE reads in MiXCR, one entry per CDR3 protein. This sample carries approximately 22,000 distinct CDR3 sequences, 8.5% to 9% of them seen once, and the ten largest clones take 3% to 4.5%. Sequencing was performed on blood. The receptors stem from an adult in good health. Each CDR3 is given with its conserved first and last residue. A D gene is named only where the DNA matches it firmly. Some rows have no size entry. The others give once, few or many, or a class for an expanded clone.

clone_size: many
j_call: TRBJ2-2
d_call: -
v_call: TRBV6-4
cdr3_nt: TGTGCCAGCAGTGAGACAGACACCGGGGAGCTGTTTTTT
cdr3_aa: CASSETDTGELFF

clone_size: many
j_call: TRBJ2-4
d_call: -
v_call: TRBV18
cdr3_nt: TGTGCCAGCTCACCACCGGTCGGGGCGGGTGTCGGAGACATTCAGTACTTC
cdr3_aa: CASSPPVGAGVGDIQYF

clone_size: many
j_call: TRBJ2-1
d_call: TRBD2
v_call: TRBV4-3
cdr3_nt: TGCGCCAGCCGGAGGGCGGGGGAAGGTGCGAATGAGCAGTTCTTC
cdr3_aa: CASRRAGEGANEQFF

clone_size: many
j_call: TRBJ1-5
d_call: -
v_call: TRBV6-6
cdr3_nt: TGTGCCAGCACTAAAGGACTTTATAGCAATCAGCCCCAGCATTTT
cdr3_aa: CASTKGLYSNQPQHF

clone_size: many
j_call: TRBJ2-1
d_call: TRBD1
v_call: TRBV12-3/TRBV12-4
cdr3_nt: TGTGCCAGCAGTTTAATAGGGGACAGGGGTATCGATGAGCAGTTCTTC
cdr3_aa: CASSLIGDRGIDEQFF

clone_size: many
j_call: TRBJ1-1
d_call: TRBD1
v_call: TRBV29-1
cdr3_nt: TGCAGCGGCGAGGCGGGGCAGGGGGTTTCGGCTTTCTTT
cdr3_aa: CSGEAGQGVSAFF

clone_size: many
j_call: TRBJ2-1
d_call: TRBD1
v_call: TRBV28
cdr3_nt: TGTGCCAGCAGGGAAACAGGGGATGAGCAGTTCTTC
cdr3_aa: CASRETGDEQFF

clone_size: many
j_call: TRBJ1-5
d_call: TRBD1
v_call: TRBV30
cdr3_nt: TGTGCCTGGAGTTCGACAGGGGTTGGCCAGCCCCAGCATTTT
cdr3_aa: CAWSSTGVGQPQHF

clone_size: many
j_call: TRBJ2-7
d_call: -
v_call: TRBV14
cdr3_nt: TGTGCCAGCAGCCCTCCCGGACAGCTCTCCTACGAGCAGTACTTC
cdr3_aa: CASSPPGQLSYEQYF

clone_size: many
j_call: TRBJ2-3
d_call: -
v_call: TRBV18
cdr3_nt: TGTGCCAGCTCACCGATACAGGGTTTAAGCACAGATACGCAGTATTTT
cdr3_aa: CASSPIQGLSTDTQYF

clone_size: -
j_call: TRBJ2-7
d_call: TRBD1
v_call: TRBV28
cdr3_nt: TGTGCCAGCGCCGGGACAGCAGTCTACGAGCAGTACTTC
cdr3_aa: CASAGTAVYEQYF

clone_size: medium-sized
j_call: TRBJ2-1
d_call: -
v_call: TRBV12-3/TRBV12-4
cdr3_nt: TGTGCCAGCAGTCCGTATGGCTCCTACAATGAGCAGTTCTTC
cdr3_aa: CASSPYGSYNEQFF

clone_size: medium-sized
j_call: TRBJ2-1
d_call: TRBD2
v_call: TRBV5-1
cdr3_nt: TGCGCCAGCAGCCCGGGGACTAGCGGGGTCTTGGAGCAGTTCTTC
cdr3_aa: CASSPGTSGVLEQFF

clone_size: many
j_call: TRBJ2-7
d_call: -
v_call: TRBV19
cdr3_nt: TGTGCCAGTAGGTTGGCATCTCCTTCCATCTACGAGCAGTACTTC
cdr3_aa: CASRLASPSIYEQYF

clone_size: many
j_call: TRBJ2-3
d_call: -
v_call: TRBV5-1
cdr3_nt: TGCGCCAGCAGCTCAGACTACAGCACAGATACGCAGTATTTT
cdr3_aa: CASSSDYSTDTQYF

clone_size: few
j_call: TRBJ1-6
d_call: -
v_call: TRBV12-3/TRBV12-4
cdr3_nt: TGTGCCAGCAGCCTGACCAATTCACCCCTCCACTTT
cdr3_aa: CASSLTNSPLHF

clone_size: many
j_call: TRBJ2-6
d_call: -
v_call: TRBV4-2
cdr3_nt: TGTGCCAGCAGCCAAGCTTCGGATGGGGCCAACGTCCTGACTTTC
cdr3_aa: CASSQASDGANVLTF

clone_size: -
j_call: TRBJ2-1
d_call: TRBD1
v_call: TRBV5-4
cdr3_nt: TGTGCCAGCAGCTTAGATCCGGGACAGGGGCAGGAGCAGTTCTTC
cdr3_aa: CASSLDPGQGQEQFF

clone_size: many
j_call: TRBJ2-3
d_call: TRBD2
v_call: TRBV29-1
cdr3_nt: TGCAGCGTGGTACTAGTACTAGCGGGGGCCCTCAGCACAGATACGCAGTATTTT
cdr3_aa: CSVVLVLAGALSTDTQYF

clone_size: medium-sized
j_call: TRBJ1-1
d_call: -
v_call: TRBV2
cdr3_nt: TGTGCCACCTCGACCCACAAGATGTTGGCCACTGAAGCTTTCTTT
cdr3_aa: CATSTHKMLATEAFF

clone_size: -
j_call: TRBJ1-5
d_call: -
v_call: TRBV20-1
cdr3_nt: TGCAGTGCTCCGGGGGGGAGTAGCAATCAGCCCCAGCATTTT
cdr3_aa: CSAPGGSSNQPQHF

clone_size: many
j_call: TRBJ2-3
d_call: TRBD1
v_call: TRBV6-2/TRBV6-3
cdr3_nt: TGTGCCAGCATACGGGGACAGAGCACAGATACGCAGTATTTT
cdr3_aa: CASIRGQSTDTQYF

clone_size: many
j_call: TRBJ2-5
d_call: -
v_call: TRBV29-1
cdr3_nt: TGCAGCGTTGTAATTCAAGGCAGGGCCCTAGATCTAGAGACCCAGTACTTC
cdr3_aa: CSVVIQGRALDLETQYF

clone_size: many
j_call: TRBJ1-2
d_call: -
v_call: TRBV2
cdr3_nt: TGTGCCAGCATATCGGGACTGAATAACTATGGCTACACCTTC
cdr3_aa: CASISGLNNYGYTF

clone_size: -
j_call: TRBJ1-5
d_call: -
v_call: TRBV12-3/TRBV12-4
cdr3_nt: TGTGCCAGCAGTTTTACAACAGGGATGGACCCGGATCAGCCCCAGCATTTT
cdr3_aa: CASSFTTGMDPDQPQHF

clone_size: many
j_call: TRBJ2-7
d_call: -
v_call: TRBV27
cdr3_nt: TGTGCCAGCAGTACAACCGGGCCCTCTACCTACGAGCAGTACTTC
cdr3_aa: CASSTTGPSTYEQYF

clone_size: many
j_call: TRBJ1-4
d_call: TRBD1
v_call: TRBV7-9
cdr3_nt: TGTGCCAGCAGCCCGCCGGCGGGACAGGGGGCGGGTAGGAAACTGTTTTTT
cdr3_aa: CASSPPAGQGAGRKLFF

clone_size: many
j_call: TRBJ1-3
d_call: -
v_call: TRBV14
cdr3_nt: TGTGCCAGCAGCCGCCCCCCCAGGGGAAACACCATATATTTT
cdr3_aa: CASSRPPRGNTIYF

clone_size: many
j_call: TRBJ2-7
d_call: TRBD1
v_call: TRBV30
cdr3_nt: TGTGCCTGGAGAAAGGGGACAGGGTTGTACGAGCAGTACTTC
cdr3_aa: CAWRKGTGLYEQYF

clone_size: many
j_call: TRBJ1-5
d_call: -
v_call: TRBV5-1
cdr3_nt: TGCGCCAGCAGCCCCGGGACATCAAGCAATCAGCCCCAGCATTTT
cdr3_aa: CASSPGTSSNQPQHF

clone_size: -
j_call: TRBJ1-6
d_call: -
v_call: TRBV7-2
cdr3_nt: TGTGCCAGCAGCGCTCAGGGCGCGGATAATTCACCCCTCCACTTT
cdr3_aa: CASSAQGADNSPLHF

clone_size: many
j_call: TRBJ2-3
d_call: TRBD1
v_call: TRBV29-1
cdr3_nt: TGCAGCGTTGATGGGACAGCCACAGATACGCAGTATTTT
cdr3_aa: CSVDGTATDTQYF

clone_size: few
j_call: TRBJ1-1
d_call: -
v_call: TRBV7-9
cdr3_nt: TGTGCCAGCAGCGTGGGCCCGGATGAAGCTTTCTTT
cdr3_aa: CASSVGPDEAFF

clone_size: -
j_call: TRBJ1-5
d_call: -
v_call: TRBV12-3/TRBV12-4
cdr3_nt: TGTGCCAGCAGTAGCGGGGTACACGGGCCCCAGCATTTT
cdr3_aa: CASSSGVHGPQHF

clone_size: many
j_call: TRBJ1-5
d_call: -
v_call: TRBV5-5
cdr3_nt: TGTGCCAGCAGCCTCGGACCCTCCAATCAGCCCCAGCATTTT
cdr3_aa: CASSLGPSNQPQHF

clone_size: many
j_call: TRBJ2-3
d_call: -
v_call: TRBV11-2
cdr3_nt: TGTGCCAGCAACCGAGGGGTATGGTCAGATACGCAGTATTTT
cdr3_aa: CASNRGVWSDTQYF

clone_size: many
j_call: TRBJ1-5
d_call: -
v_call: TRBV25-1
cdr3_nt: TGTGCCAGCAGTGAAACCCGCTGGAACAATAGCAATCAGCCCCAGCATTTT
cdr3_aa: CASSETRWNNSNQPQHF

clone_size: many
j_call: TRBJ2-5
d_call: -
v_call: TRBV10-2
cdr3_nt: TGCGCCAGCAGTGAGTCGTCTTTAGCTATGAAGACCCAGTACTTC
cdr3_aa: CASSESSLAMKTQYF

clone_size: medium-sized
j_call: TRBJ1-5
d_call: -
v_call: TRBV20-1
cdr3_nt: TGCAGTGCTAGGACCTTAGGGCCCCAGCATTTT
cdr3_aa: CSARTLGPQHF

clone_size: few
j_call: TRBJ2-1
d_call: TRBD2
v_call: TRBV6-4
cdr3_nt: TGTGCCAGCAGTGATAGCGGGGGGGATTACAATGAGCAGTTCTTC
cdr3_aa: CASSDSGGDYNEQFF

clone_size: medium-sized
j_call: TRBJ1-2
d_call: -
v_call: TRBV4-3
cdr3_nt: TGCGCCAGCAGCCAAGAAGGGCTACCACACTATGGCTACACCTTC
cdr3_aa: CASSQEGLPHYGYTF

clone_size: many
j_call: TRBJ2-3
d_call: TRBD2
v_call: TRBV20-1
cdr3_nt: TGCAGTGCAATAGCGGCGGGGGGGCCAGATACGCAGTATTTT
cdr3_aa: CSAIAAGGPDTQYF

clone_size: many
j_call: TRBJ1-6
d_call: -
v_call: TRBV27
cdr3_nt: TGTGCCAGCAGTTTACAAGCTTATAATTCACCCCTCCACTTT
cdr3_aa: CASSLQAYNSPLHF

clone_size: medium-sized
j_call: TRBJ1-2
d_call: -
v_call: TRBV6-2/TRBV6-3
cdr3_nt: TGTGCCAGCAGTCCCGGGGGACTCTATGGCTACACCTTC
cdr3_aa: CASSPGGLYGYTF

clone_size: few
j_call: TRBJ2-2
d_call: TRBD2
v_call: TRBV10-2
cdr3_nt: TGCGCCACCGGACTAGCGGGGGGGCCGGTGGCCGGGGAGCTGTTTTTT
cdr3_aa: CATGLAGGPVAGELFF

clone_size: -
j_call: TRBJ2-1
d_call: -
v_call: TRBV18
cdr3_nt: TGTGCCAGCTCCTTTTTCCCGGGAAGAGAGAACAATGAGCAGTTCTTC
cdr3_aa: CASSFFPGRENNEQFF

clone_size: -
j_call: TRBJ1-5
d_call: TRBD1
v_call: TRBV29-1
cdr3_nt: TGCAGCGTTGGGGACAGGGTAGGAGTCAATCAGCCCCAGCATTTT
cdr3_aa: CSVGDRVGVNQPQHF

clone_size: many
j_call: TRBJ2-6
d_call: -
v_call: TRBV6-1
cdr3_nt: TGTGCCAGCATGGGTCCCGGGGCCAACGTCCTGACTTTC
cdr3_aa: CASMGPGANVLTF

clone_size: few
j_call: TRBJ2-1
d_call: -
v_call: TRBV6-5
cdr3_nt: TGTGCCAGCAGTAGAGGGGTGACCGGCCTCAACAATGAGCAGTTCTTC
cdr3_aa: CASSRGVTGLNNEQFF

clone_size: many
j_call: TRBJ1-2
d_call: TRBD1
v_call: TRBV5-1
cdr3_nt: TGCGCCAGCAGCCTAGGACAGGTCACTGGAGGCTACACCTTC
cdr3_aa: CASSLGQVTGGYTF

clone_size: many
j_call: TRBJ2-7
d_call: -
v_call: TRBV12-3/TRBV12-4
cdr3_nt: TGTGCCAGCAGCCCAACAGTGACCTACGAGCAGTACTTC
cdr3_aa: CASSPTVTYEQYF

clone_size: medium-sized
j_call: TRBJ2-5
d_call: TRBD2
v_call: TRBV20-1
cdr3_nt: TGCAGTGCTAGATACCTAGCGGGCCCTACCCAAGAGACCCAGTACTTC
cdr3_aa: CSARYLAGPTQETQYF

clone_size: many
j_call: TRBJ2-3
d_call: -
v_call: TRBV6-4
cdr3_nt: TGTGCCAGCAGTGACGGCGCTAGCACAGATACGCAGTATTTT
cdr3_aa: CASSDGASTDTQYF

clone_size: -
j_call: TRBJ2-3
d_call: -
v_call: TRBV28
cdr3_nt: TGTGCCAGCGGGACTCAAGATCCGGGAGATACGCAGTATTTT
cdr3_aa: CASGTQDPGDTQYF

clone_size: -
j_call: TRBJ2-7
d_call: -
v_call: TRBV3-1
cdr3_nt: TGTGCCAGCAGCCAAGGCTACGAGCAGTACTTC
cdr3_aa: CASSQGYEQYF

clone_size: -
j_call: TRBJ2-4
d_call: -
v_call: TRBV28
cdr3_nt: TGTGCCAGCAGTTTTTTACCGGGGACCCACGAATACTTC
cdr3_aa: CASSFLPGTHEYF

clone_size: many
j_call: TRBJ2-3
d_call: -
v_call: TRBV19
cdr3_nt: TGTGCCAGTAGTACGGGGCAGAAAGATACGCAGTATTTT
cdr3_aa: CASSTGQKDTQYF

clone_size: many
j_call: TRBJ1-1
d_call: TRBD1
v_call: TRBV6-1
cdr3_nt: TGTGCCAGCAGCGAGACAGGGCTCACTGAAGCTTTCTTT
cdr3_aa: CASSETGLTEAFF

clone_size: many
j_call: TRBJ2-3
d_call: -
v_call: TRBV6-5
cdr3_nt: TGTGCCAGCAGTTCCGACTCAGATACGCAGTATTTT
cdr3_aa: CASSSDSDTQYF